These 15 T cell receptor beta chains originate from one sample sequenced in a study of T cell repertoires in cytomegalovirus infection. TCRdb ran MiXCR on the reads and lists one entry per CDR3 protein. Of some 100,000 distinct CDR3 sequences in the sample, around a quarter were seen once. The sequencing sample was made of CD8+ T cells from PBMCs. Receptors originate from a human donor in good health (CMV status not recorded). Some clones in this sample may be carry-over from other donors' samples.

This chain joins TRBV29-1 and TRBJ2-7, with D hard to call. Germline V gene lookup returns CDR1 SQVTM and CDR2 ANQGSEA. V gave up 4 bases and J gave up 5 bases, with 6 bases separating them. The CDR3 runs to 10 residues. CDR3 in DNA: TGCAGCGTTGGACATGACGAGCAGTACTTC. Translating gives CSVGHDEQYF.

There are a few counts of this clonotype. CDR3 sequence: CSASSGLAASGSYNEQFF. The CDR3 DNA sequence: TGCAGCGCGTCCTCGGGACTAGCGGCGTCCGGTTCCTACAATGAGCAGTTCTTC. The chain recombines TRBV29-1 with TRBJ2-1; TRBD2 aligns across 11 bases. The CDR3 contains 18 residues. Germline CDR1 SQVTM, CDR2 ANQGSEA. The trim removed 7 bases at V and 1 base at J, leaving 15 bases unmatched.

This clonotype came up many times. V and J are TRBV6-5 and TRBJ1-1; possible D gene TRBD1, 5 bases. The CDR3 runs 18 residues. Germline lookup yields CDR1 MNHEY and CDR2 SVGAGI. V lost 0 bases to trimming and J lost 5 bases, with 22 bases between them. In nucleotides, the CDR3 is TGTGCCAGCAGTTACTCGGGGAGTGGAGGTCCCGAGGGGACTGAAGCTTTCTTT. Its translation: CASSYSGSGGPEGTEAFF.

This clonotype was detected a few times. The chain couples TRBV7-9 to TRBJ2-3; no definite D call. V was pared by 5 bases and J by 6 bases, with 12 bases between. The CDR3 extends over 13 amino acids. Germline loops: CDR1 SEHNR, CDR2 FQNEAQ (reference sequence). Here the CDR3 DNA reads TGTGCCAGCAGCGGAACACCTGGGGATACGCAGTATTTT. The encoded protein is CASSGTPGDTQYF. The full variable domain, with the rest looked up from reference TRBV7-9 and TRBJ2-3, is DTGVSQNPRHKITKRGQNVTFRCDPISEHNRLYWYRQTLGQGPEFLTYFQNEAQLEKSRLLSDRFSAERPKGSFSTLEIQRTEQGDSAMYLCASSGTPGDTQYFGPGTRLTVL.

This clonotype has ten or more counts. The chain carries TRBV5-6 and TRBJ2-2; TRBD2 might be the D (6 bases). The CDR3 covers 16 residues. The germline V gene has CDR1 SGHDT and CDR2 YYEEEE. With 4 bases removed from V and 3 bases from J, the gap between germline ends came to 16 bases. The DNA of the CDR3 is TGTGCCAGCAGCGGTGGCAGGGAGGAATACACCGGGGAGCTGTTTTTT. Its translation: CASSGGREEYTGELFF.

This clonotype was counted only a few times. This chain connects TRBV11-2 to TRBJ2-7, with D maybe TRBD1 (7 bases). In germline, CDR1 is SGHAT, CDR2 FQNNGV. This CDR3 is 14 amino acids long. Trimming cost V 5 bases and J 9 bases, with 20 bases left between them. CDR3 protein: CASSADGGGDWQYF. CDR3 nucleotide sequence: TGTGCCAGCAGCGCCGACGGAGGGGGCGATTGGCAGTACTTC.

This clonotype was observed once. The chain carries TRBV6-1 and TRBJ2-7; D is perhaps TRBD1 or TRBD2 (5 bases each). Germline CDR1 MNHNS, CDR2 SASEGT. Trimming removed 7 bases at V and 1 base at J, with 14 bases between. The CDR3 spans 14 residues. CDR3 in DNA: TGTGCCAGCACCCCACAGAGGGGATCCTACGAGCAGTACTTC. Translation: CASTPQRGSYEQYF.

This chain uses TRBV5-1 with TRBJ2-1, with 9 positions matching TRBD2. Per the germline V gene, CDR1 is SGHRS and CDR2 is YFSETQ. This CDR3 spans 17 amino acids. Trimming removed 7 bases from V and 7 bases from J; junction bases left unmatched: 18. CDR3 in amino acids: CASLEGAGGPRGNEQFF. CDR3 nucleotide sequence: TGCGCCAGCCTTGAGGGGGCGGGAGGGCCGCGTGGTAATGAGCAGTTCTTC.

This clonotype appeared many times. The chain links TRBV7-3 to TRBJ2-5; 11 bases agree with TRBD1. This CDR3 region has 15 residues. Germline CDR1 SGHTA, CDR2 FQGTGA. After removal of 5 bases from V and 4 bases from J, the junction contained 6 bases not matched to a gene. The CDR3 is CASSLGTGGGETQYF. Here the CDR3 DNA reads TGTGCCAGCAGCCTCGGGACAGGGGGAGGAGAGACCCAGTACTTC.

This sequence joins TRBV14 and TRBJ2-3, with 7 positions matching TRBD2. The CDR3 spans 17 residues. CDR1 and CDR2 (germline): SGHDN, FVKESK. The V segment lost 0 bases and the J segment 0 bases; nucleotides outside the gene matches: 6. The CDR3 DNA sequence: TGTGCCAGCAGCCAAGAAGCGGGACCCCTTAGCACAGATACGCAGTATTTT. It translates to CASSQEAGPLSTDTQYF.

V is TRBV7-9 and J is TRBJ2-1; D perhaps matches TRBD1 (7 bases). Germline V CDR1 and CDR2: SEHNR, FQNEAQ (reference sequence). V shed 1 base and J shed 1 base, with 11 bases lying between them. The length of the CDR3 is 16 residues. The CDR3 region has the DNA TGTGCCAGCAGCTTAGTCGCAGGGGGGTCCTACAATGAGCAGTTCTTC. Translation: CASSLVAGGSYNEQFF.

This clonotype has a count of ten or more. The chain carries TRBV20-1 and TRBJ2-5; 9 bases match TRBD2. CDR3 length: 15 amino acids. Germline values: CDR1 DFQATT, CDR2 SNEGSKA (reference sequence). With V trimmed by 6 bases and J by 5 bases, 13 bases remained unmatched. In nucleotides, the CDR3 is TGCAGTGCCACAGGTTGGCGGGAGGGCCGGGAGACCCAGTACTTC. It encodes CSATGWREGRETQYF.

At least ten counts were recorded for this clonotype. The gene calls are TRBV28 and TRBJ1-1; D uncertain. The CDR3 consists of 11 residues. V lost 6 bases and J 5 bases, leaving 7 bases between the germline ends. Looked up from germline, CDR1 is MDHEN and CDR2 is SYDVKM. CDR3 sequence (DNA): TGTGCCAGCAGCTTTGAAACTGAAGCTTTCTTT. Translating gives CASSFETEAFF.

This clonotype has ten or more counts. The rearrangement uses TRBV7-2 and TRBJ2-1; D might be TRBD1 (5 bases). The CDR3 consists of 15 residues. The germline V gene encodes CDR1 SGHTA and CDR2 FQGNSA. Trimming took 5 bases from V and 7 from J, leaving 18 bases between them. DNA for the CDR3: TGTGCCAGCAGCCCTCTTGCTGCAGGGTGGAATGAGCAGTTCTTC. This translates into CASSPLAAGWNEQFF.

The chain combines TRBV29-1 with TRBJ2-7; D is possibly TRBD1 or TRBD2 (5 bases each). CDR3 length equals 12 residues. Germline CDR1 reads SQVTM; CDR2 reads ANQGSEA. Trimming pared 4 bases from V and 1 base from J, leaving 8 bases between. The CDR3 protein is CSVVGASYEQYF. The CDR3 bases are TGCAGCGTTGTCGGGGCGTCCTACGAGCAGTACTTC.